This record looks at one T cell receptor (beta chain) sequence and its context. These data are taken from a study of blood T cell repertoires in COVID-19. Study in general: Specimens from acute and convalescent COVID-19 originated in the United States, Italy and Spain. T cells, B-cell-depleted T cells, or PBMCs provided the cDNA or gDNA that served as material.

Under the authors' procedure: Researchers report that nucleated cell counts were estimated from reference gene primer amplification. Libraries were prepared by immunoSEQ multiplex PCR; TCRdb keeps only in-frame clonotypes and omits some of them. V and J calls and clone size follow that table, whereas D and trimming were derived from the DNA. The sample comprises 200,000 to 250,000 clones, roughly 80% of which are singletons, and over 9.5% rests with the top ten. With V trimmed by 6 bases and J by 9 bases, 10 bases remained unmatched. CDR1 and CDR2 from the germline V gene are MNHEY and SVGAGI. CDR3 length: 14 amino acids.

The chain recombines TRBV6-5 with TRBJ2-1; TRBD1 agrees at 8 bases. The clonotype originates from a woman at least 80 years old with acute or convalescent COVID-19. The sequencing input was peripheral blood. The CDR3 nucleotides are TGTGCCAGCAGGCTGACAGGGGAAGTGGGTGAGCAGTTCTTC. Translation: CASRLTGEVGEQFF.